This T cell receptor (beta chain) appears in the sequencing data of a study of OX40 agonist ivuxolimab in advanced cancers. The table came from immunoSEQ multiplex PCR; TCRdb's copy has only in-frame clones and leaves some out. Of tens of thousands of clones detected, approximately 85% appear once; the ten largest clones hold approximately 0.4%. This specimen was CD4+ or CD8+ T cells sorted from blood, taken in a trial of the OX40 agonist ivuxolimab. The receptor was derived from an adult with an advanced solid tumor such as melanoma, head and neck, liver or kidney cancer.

The CDR3 protein is CAWSRVGSGSYNEQFF. The CDR3 nucleotides are TGTGCCTGGAGTAGGGTGGGGTCGGGCTCCTACAATGAGCAGTTCTTC. The chain links TRBV30 to TRBJ2-1; D unresolved. V dropped 2 bases and J dropped 0 bases, with 14 bases sitting between them. The germline V gene encodes CDR1 GTSNPN and CDR2 SVGIG (reference sequence). CDR3 length: 16 amino acids. Combining the CDR3 with reference TRBV30 and TRBJ2-1 gives the whole variable domain SQTIHQWPATLVQPVGSPLSLECTVEGTSNPNLYWYRQAAGRGLQLLFYSVGIGQISSEVPQNLSASRPQDRQFILSSKKLLLSDSGFYLCAWSRVGSGSYNEQFFGPGTRLTVL.